The source of this TCR beta chain is a study of cytomegalovirus exposure and HLA in healthy donors. Study findings and constraints: Previous analysis showed most TCR beta V segments were productive about 87% or about 30% of the time.

J was trimmed by 7 bases and V by 1 base; bases with no gene match: 6. Per the germline V gene, CDR1 is LGHNA and CDR2 is YSLEER. CDR3 length equals 15 residues. To note about this clone: Its antigen is not identified.

This PCR relied on a set of 60 Vbeta primers and 13 Jbeta primers. Sequencing was performed with immunoSEQ multiplex PCR; in TCRdb, only in-frame clones are kept and a portion is missing. In the table there are approximately 80,000 clones, over 75% of which are singletons. Sequencing was carried out using PBMCs. The V gene is TRBV4-3, the J gene TRBJ1-5; 8 bases line up with TRBD1. This TCR came from a male donor in good health and CMV-seropositive. In DNA form, the CDR3 reads TGCGCCAGCAGCCAAGGACAGGGGCAAGGGCAGCCCCAGCATTTT. Amino acid sequence: CASSQGQGQGQPQHF.